This passage covers 3 T cell receptor beta chains from one sample sequenced in a study of T cell responses to AZD1222 COVID-19 vaccine. Clones were sequenced by immunoSEQ multiplex PCR, and TCRdb holds only the in-frame ones, with some missing. The data hold some 190,000 clones, with 90% to 95% observed a single time. The material sequenced was peripheral blood, taken 28 days after the second dose of the MenACWY control vaccine. The receptors were sampled from an adult who received the MenACWY meningococcal vaccine as a control.

The sample holds one count of this clone. The genes are TRBV18 and TRBJ1-2; perhaps TRBD1 as D (6 bases). The CDR3 sequence is 15 residues long. Deletions cut 5 bases from V and 5 bases from J, with 18 bases between. The V gene's germline CDR1 is KGHSH and CDR2 LQKENI. The DNA for the CDR3 is TGTGCCAGCTCAGTCCCGGGGGGCGAAGGATATGGCTACACCTTC. Translation gives CASSVPGGEGYGYTF.

The chain employs TRBV28 and TRBJ2-3; 7 bases align to TRBD1. Germline CDR1 reads MDHEN; CDR2 reads SYDVKM. With 7 bases clipped from V and 2 bases from J, the junction kept 9 bases outside the gene matches. There are 15 residues in the CDR3. The CDR3 nucleotides are TGTGCCAGCACCCCGGGACAGACTATCACAGATACGCAGTATTTT. As protein: CASTPGQTITDTQYF.

The chain has TRBV4-3 and TRBJ2-3, with 9 bases identical to TRBD1. Germline V gives CDR1 LGHNA, CDR2 YSLEER. Trimming removed 0 bases from V and 6 bases from J; junction bases left unmatched: 4. The CDR3 has 15 residues. The CDR3 bases are TGCGCCAGCAGCCAAGATACGACAGGGGGGGATACGCAGTATTTT. Protein: CASSQDTTGGDTQYF.